The entry that follows covers one T cell receptor (beta chain) sequence. Its antigen is not yet known. The input lacks base qualities; no much larger clone sits a single base away. This sample is part of a study of cytomegalovirus exposure and HLA in healthy donors (dated by TCRdb to the late 2010s). A note on the overall study: An earlier analysis of approximately 550 of the donors reported approximately 300 Gb of sequence data and about 100 million unique TCR beta sequences from about 179 million T cells. Roughly 300 gigabases of sequencing data and some 85 million unique TCR sequences were included in an early release covering about 600 HLA-typed donors. Every discovery cohort repertoire had been produced on one sequencing platform. A later analysis re-examined previously published TCR beta repertoires from more than 550 donors and added high-resolution HLA genotyping to investigate patterns of TCR occurrence. High-throughput TCR immunosequencing, statistical association of individual TCRs with disease status, and machine learning were combined to predict cytomegalovirus infection status. Typing coverage varied by locus: roughly 629-640 donors for A, B, C, DRB1 and DQB1; roughly 510 for DQA1; more than 600 for DPA1; under 490 for DPB1. The aim of the study was to test whether cataloging public T cell receptors could identify signatures of past pathogen exposure. Class I and class II HLA loci were covered by the typing at four-digit resolution. Donor age, sex, ethnicity and CMV serostatus were collected together with the repertoire data. Rather than drawing on any new phenotypic data, the later analysis identified candidate immune exposures from TCR beta sequences and the way those sequences occurred across donors. Among the roughly 400 genotyped donors, around 81% belonged to the genetic ancestry cluster associated with self-reported Caucasian donors. The T cell repertoires of 666 subjects were profiled by immunosequencing and related to cytomegalovirus serostatus. In a later genetic analysis, genome-wide SNP genotypes for about three fifths of the roughly 670 donors were used, and that subset was treated as a discovery cohort. On average, around 240,000 unique TCR beta nucleotide sequences were sequenced per donor among roughly 430 genotyped donors of the cohort, with 15% to 20% of those sequences being non-productive. Because of strong linkage in the cohort, a few DR-DQ haplotypes were treated as single units for association and clustering. An earlier analysis of approximately 630 of the donors applied high-throughput TCR beta sequencing to assess whether each TCR beta V gene segment acted as functional or pseudogenic. Along with the roughly 670-subject first cohort, a separate validation cohort of over a hundred different subjects was used.

Receptor amplification or capture employed the immunoSEQ multiplex PCR assay. For the multiplex PCR, a mixture combining 60 forward primers for TCR Vbeta segments and 13 reverse primers for TCR Jbeta segments was used. Amplification of the CDR3 region of rearranged TCR beta genes was performed with a multiplex PCR assay on genomic DNA. The amplified TCR beta libraries were sequenced on the Illumina HiSeq System as 87-base-pair reads. The authors processed their data as follows. In a later analysis, roughly 80 million unique TCR beta chains were counted across the 650 to 700 repertoires, and around 10 million of these chains were shared by at least two donors. To remove PCR and sequencing errors, raw reads were error-corrected and collapsed into unique sequences using a nearest-neighbor algorithm that merged closely related sequences. V, D and J gene segments were assigned by aligning CDR3 sequences to IMGT reference sequences. Each retained sequence needed at least a six-nucleotide match to both a V gene segment and a J gene segment. Rearrangements were classified as productive when the CDR3 lacked stop codons and remained in frame with V and J, and all other rearrangements were classified as non-productive. Following IMGT convention, CDR3 was defined as the stretch from the second conserved V-encoded cysteine up to the conserved J-encoded phenylalanine. Sequences without an unambiguous match to a single V gene segment were excluded from the earlier analysis of about 600 of the donors. In an earlier analysis of approximately 590 of the donors, a V segment was called functional when productive rearrangements were above 56.7%, and segregating when the standard deviation between donors exceeded 5%. A statistical classification framework was developed to diagnose cytomegalovirus status using the catalog of TCR beta chain sequences. In a later analysis, TCR nucleotide sequences were compared against IMGT/GENE-DB human TR gene sequences so that V and J genes could be assigned. The TCRdist pipeline was used in a later analysis to assign CDR3 sequences and most-parsimonious VDJ recombination scenarios. A later analysis defined each TCR beta chain by its CDR3 amino acid sequence plus V-gene family, and excluded reads lacking a unique V-gene family. To address suspected cross-contamination and a sequencing artifact, a later analysis removed 592 highly shared, low-generation-probability nucleotide sequences. In a later analysis, a clonal expansion index for each public chain was calculated from normalized within-repertoire ranks of inferred template counts. In a later analysis, generation probabilities were computed using a VDJ recombination model fitted to out-of-frame rearrangements, and the results were checked against IGoR. In a later analysis, TCR-TCR, TCR-HLA and TCR-CMV co-occurrence was scored with hypergeometric tests, and a repertoire-size bias correction was applied to TCR pairs. False discovery rates were estimated in a later analysis by permuting HLA or CMV assignments 20 times. A later analysis grouped co-occurring TCRs with DBSCAN, adding TCRdist sequence similarity when clustering within HLA-allele-positive subsets. Repertoires with fewer than 30,000 or more than 120,000 public chains, plus five repertoires with anomalous nucleotide sharing, were excluded from co-occurrence clustering. TCRdb limited this immuneACCESS table to in-frame rearrangements with V and J called. A share of clones is missing; checked studies link under half to unresolved V genes, and the rest is unexplained. D and trimming were read from the DNA, whereas the V and J calls and clone size are those reported in that table. In this sample the table shows about 190,000 clones, 75% to 85% of which occur a single time. The ten largest clones represent around 2.1% of the sample.

The cohort consisted of approximately 670 healthy bone marrow donors. At the time of sampling, every cohort member was nominally healthy, though immune exposures that went unrecorded were likely present. The donor tested CMV seropositive and was one of the 289 seropositive cohort members. Every donor gave a peripheral blood sample, and the peripheral blood mononuclear cells from that sample were used for TCR beta sequencing. The Qiagen DNeasy Blood Extraction Kit was used to extract genomic DNA from the blood cell samples. Overall study results and their limits: A few of the identified cytomegalovirus-associated TCR beta chains were confirmed in vitro to be specific for cytomegalovirus antigens. The sequencing pipeline was judged likely to have produced a cluster of highly shared sequence variants as a technical artifact. The cohort was sequenced for TCR beta chains only, and without alpha or paired-chain data the features that could be detected were limited. Because counts were too low, about 17 rarely observed V segments, including chromosome 9 orphons, were excluded from the earlier analysis of several hundred of the donors. In a later analysis, the rate of TCR association differed among HLA loci, with DRB1 alleles having the most associated TCRs and HLA-C alleles having the fewest. V-gene and J-gene trimming of TCR beta chains was associated with a missense DCLRE1C variant in a later genetic analysis, and the association was replicated in an independent cohort. Linkage disequilibrium might explain the correlated functional status among segregating V segments, but an unknown experimental factor could not be excluded. When HLA alleles, especially DR and DQ, strongly co-occurred, attributing TCR associations to individual alleles was difficult. Several of the top co-occurrence clusters appeared to be linked to parvovirus B19, influenza, CMV and Epstein-Barr virus, according to a later analysis. The only immune exposure information available for the cohort was CMV serostatus. An earlier analysis of around 600 of the donors showed that most TCR beta V segments appeared in productive rearrangements either about 90% or about 30% of the time, which broadly matched IMGT annotations. In the study, about 150 TCR beta chains were listed as associated with cytomegalovirus. Most CMV-associated TCR beta chains appeared to be HLA-restricted in a later analysis, and the HLA associations seemed to be driven largely by CMV exposure. Specific HLA alleles were associated with roughly 17,000 TCR beta sequences at a false discovery rate of 0.05 in a later analysis. A further reported finding was that TCR beta sequences accurately predicted the HLA-A and HLA-B alleles for most subjects in the first cohort. Because the 87-base-pair reads could not distinguish some IMGT-functional V segments, including TRBV6-2 and TRBV6-3, those segments were excluded. Most TCR sequences were seen in very few donors, while some public TCRs were found in many individuals. In both the original and validation cohorts, the classifier was reported to diagnose cytomegalovirus status with high specificity and sensitivity. The authors suggested that the approach could potentially be extended to other disease states and immunological phenotypes. Because HLA typing was missing for some donors at each locus, association tests included only the typed subset. A later genetic analysis reported fewer N-insertions in productive TCRs among donors in an Asian-associated ancestry cluster than the roughly 690-donor mean. In a later analysis, HLA-associated TCR beta chains were found to be more clonally expanded and to have lower generation probabilities than equally common non-associated chains. Presence/absence analyses assumed roughly uniform sequencing depth across donors, an assumption that may not hold.

The CDR3 has 14 amino acids, counting the end cysteine and phenylalanine. Just CDR3 DNA is preserved here, 42 bases in frame from base 1. A distance of 14 bases separates the germline ends of V and J, which lose 0 bases and 14 bases respectively. Reading the germline V gene gives CDR1 MGHRA and CDR2 YSYEKL. The chain uses TRBV4-1 and TRBJ1-6, with TRBD1 tentatively as D gene (5 bases match). The sample taken for sequencing was PBMCs. The receptor comes from a woman between 18 and 29 years old in good health and CMV-seropositive. CDR3 protein: CASSQDPRGRALHF. The DNA reads as follows: TGCGCCAGCAGCCAAGATCCTAGGGGTCGGGCCCTCCACTTT.